This T cell receptor beta chain was documented in a study of blood T cell repertoires in COVID-19. Study overall: Italy, Spain and the United States were the sources of the convalescent and acute COVID-19 samples.

Only in-frame clones appear in the TCRdb table, and some are missing; sequencing was by immunoSEQ multiplex PCR. The data contain 300,000 to 350,000 clones, 90% of them singletons. Seattle patients were enrolled during active infection and followed longitudinally. Germline CDR1 is SGHTA and CDR2 is FQGNSA. This CDR3 contains 14 residues. V lost 4 bases to trimming and J lost 4 bases; unmatched junction nucleotides: 4. Sequencing input: peripheral blood. V gene TRBV7-2 combines with J gene TRBJ1-2; 9 bases fit TRBD1. This TCR was sampled from a woman aged 40 to 50 with COVID-19, enrolled during active disease. CDR3 sequence (DNA): TGTGCCAGCAGCTGGGACAGGGCTAGCTATGGCTACACCTTC. Protein product: CASSWDRASYGYTF.